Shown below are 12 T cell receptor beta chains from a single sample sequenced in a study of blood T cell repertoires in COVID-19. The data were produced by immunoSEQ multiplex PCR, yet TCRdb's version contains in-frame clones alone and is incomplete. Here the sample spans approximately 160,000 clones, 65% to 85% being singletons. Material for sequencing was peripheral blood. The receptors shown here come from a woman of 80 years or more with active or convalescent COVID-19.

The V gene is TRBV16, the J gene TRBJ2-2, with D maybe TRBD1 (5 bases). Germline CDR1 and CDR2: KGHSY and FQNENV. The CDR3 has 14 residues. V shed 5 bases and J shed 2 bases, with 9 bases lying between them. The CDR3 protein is CASSAWTNTGELFF. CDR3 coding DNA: TGTGCCAGCAGCGCCTGGACAAACACCGGGGAGCTGTTTTTT.

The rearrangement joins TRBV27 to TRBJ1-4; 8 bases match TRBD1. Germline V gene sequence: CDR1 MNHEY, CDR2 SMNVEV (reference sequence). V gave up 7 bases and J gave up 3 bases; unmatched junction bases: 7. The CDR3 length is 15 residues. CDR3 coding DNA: TGTGCCAGCAAGGTCTCGGGACAGGCTAATGAAAAACTGTTTTTT. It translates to CASKVSGQANEKLFF.

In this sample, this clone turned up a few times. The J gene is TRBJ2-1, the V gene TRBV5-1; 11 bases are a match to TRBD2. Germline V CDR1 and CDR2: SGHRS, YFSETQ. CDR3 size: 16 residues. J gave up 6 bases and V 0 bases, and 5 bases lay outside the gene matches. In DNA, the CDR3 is TGCGCCAGCAGCTTGGGACCTAGCGGGGGGTCCAATGAGCAGTTCTTC. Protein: CASSLGPSGGSNEQFF. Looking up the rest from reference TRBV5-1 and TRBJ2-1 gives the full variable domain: KAGVTQTPRYLIKTRGQQVTLSCSPISGHRSVSWYQQTPGQGLQFLFEYFSETQRNKGNFPGRFSGRQFSNSRSEMNVSTLELGDSALYLCASSLGPSGGSNEQFFGPGTRLTVL.

CDR3 amino acids: CASSQAGGVGQPQHF. CDR3 in DNA: TGTGCCAGCAGCCAAGCAGGGGGAGTAGGGCAGCCCCAGCATTTT. The chain has TRBV3-1 (or the pseudogene TRBV3-2) and TRBJ1-5, with TRBD1 matching over 7 bases. The CDR3 totals 15 residues. The J segment lost 7 bases and the V segment lost 1 base, leaving 7 bases of the junction unmatched. The V gene's germline CDR1 is LGHDT and CDR2 YNNKEL (reference sequence).

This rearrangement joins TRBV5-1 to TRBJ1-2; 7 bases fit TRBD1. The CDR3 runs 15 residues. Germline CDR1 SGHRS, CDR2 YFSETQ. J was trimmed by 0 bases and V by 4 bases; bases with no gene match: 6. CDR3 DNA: TGCGCCAGCAGCGGAGGACAGGCACCTAACTATGGCTACACCTTC. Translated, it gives CASSGGQAPNYGYTF.

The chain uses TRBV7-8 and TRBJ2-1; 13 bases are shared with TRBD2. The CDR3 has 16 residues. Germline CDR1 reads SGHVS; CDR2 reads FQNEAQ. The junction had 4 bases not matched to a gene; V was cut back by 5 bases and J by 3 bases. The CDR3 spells CASSLRTSGGYNEQFF. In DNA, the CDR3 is TGTGCCAGCAGCCTGCGGACTAGCGGGGGCTACAATGAGCAGTTCTTC.

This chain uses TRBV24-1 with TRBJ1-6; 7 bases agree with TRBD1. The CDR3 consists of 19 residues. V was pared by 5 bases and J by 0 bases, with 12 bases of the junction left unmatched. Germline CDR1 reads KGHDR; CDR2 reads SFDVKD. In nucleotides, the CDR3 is TGTGCCACCAGTGGTTGGGGACAGAGACTAGACTCCTATAATTCACCCCTCCACTTT. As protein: CATSGWGQRLDSYNSPLHF.

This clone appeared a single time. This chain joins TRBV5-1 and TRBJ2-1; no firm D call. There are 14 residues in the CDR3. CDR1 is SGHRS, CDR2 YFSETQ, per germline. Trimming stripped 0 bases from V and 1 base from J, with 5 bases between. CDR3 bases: TGCGCCAGCAGCTTGGACACGTCCTACAATGAGCAGTTCTTC. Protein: CASSLDTSYNEQFF.

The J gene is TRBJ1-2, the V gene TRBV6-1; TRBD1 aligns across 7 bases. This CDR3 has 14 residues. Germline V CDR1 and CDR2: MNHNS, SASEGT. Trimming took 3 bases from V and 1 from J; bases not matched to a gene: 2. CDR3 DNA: TGTGCCAGCAGTGACAGGGGGGATAACTATGGCTACACCTTC. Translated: CASSDRGDNYGYTF.

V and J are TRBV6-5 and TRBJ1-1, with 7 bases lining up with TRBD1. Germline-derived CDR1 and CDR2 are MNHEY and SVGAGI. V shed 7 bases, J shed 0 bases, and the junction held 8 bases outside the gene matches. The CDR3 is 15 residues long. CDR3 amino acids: CASTQGGRVNTEAFF. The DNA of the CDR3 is TGTGCCAGCACCCAAGGGGGCAGGGTGAACACTGAAGCTTTCTTT.

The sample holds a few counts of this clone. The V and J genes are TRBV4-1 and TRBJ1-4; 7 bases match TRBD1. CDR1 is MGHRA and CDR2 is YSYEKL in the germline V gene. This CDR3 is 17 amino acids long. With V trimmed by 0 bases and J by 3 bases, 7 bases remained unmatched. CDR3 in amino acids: CASSQDRGSKPNEKLFF. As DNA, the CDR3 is TGCGCCAGCAGCCAAGACAGGGGGTCTAAACCTAATGAAAAACTGTTTTTT.

The CDR3 reads CASSPKPGTNYGYTF. CDR3 coding DNA: TGTGCCAGCAGTCCAAAGCCCGGGACTAACTATGGCTACACCTTC. J is TRBJ1-2 and V is TRBV7-9; D unresolved. V was pared by 6 bases and J by 0 bases, with 14 bases between. This CDR3 region has 15 residues. Germline loops: CDR1 SEHNR, CDR2 FQNEAQ (reference sequence).